This T cell receptor (beta chain) was captured in a study of memory CD4+ T cells and cytomegalovirus serostatus. The wider study: Of the healthy Belgian adults, 9 or 10 were CMV seropositive and fewer than 30 seronegative. Broader study findings: Each of 67 CMV-associated TCRbeta sequences occurred in one to five individuals.

Germline values: CDR1 SNHLY, CDR2 FYNNEI. The CDR3 contains 16 residues. The junction had 7 bases not matched to a gene; V was cut back by 6 bases and J by 3 bases. The authors' processing: Out-of-frame sequences were removed, leaving about 2.2 million distinct TCRbeta sequences. Data came from immunoSEQ multiplex PCR; TCRdb stores just in-frame clones and leaves some out. That table furnishes V, J and clone size, whereas the DNA furnished D and trimming. The table includes around 49,000 clones, around four fifths detected once. Single viable CD3+CD4+CD8-CD45RO+ cells were sorted as the memory CD4+ T cells. After thawing, CD4+ T cells were positively selected. Worth noting for this clone: What it recognizes is unknown.

Source material: memory CD4+ T cells from blood. The J gene is TRBJ2-1, the V gene TRBV2; the match to TRBD2 covers 11 bases. The clonotype originates from an adult in good health and CMV-seronegative. The CDR3 nucleotides read TGTGCCAGCAGATACTCTAGCGGGAGGATCTACAATGAGCAGTTCTTC. Protein product: CASRYSSGRIYNEQFF.